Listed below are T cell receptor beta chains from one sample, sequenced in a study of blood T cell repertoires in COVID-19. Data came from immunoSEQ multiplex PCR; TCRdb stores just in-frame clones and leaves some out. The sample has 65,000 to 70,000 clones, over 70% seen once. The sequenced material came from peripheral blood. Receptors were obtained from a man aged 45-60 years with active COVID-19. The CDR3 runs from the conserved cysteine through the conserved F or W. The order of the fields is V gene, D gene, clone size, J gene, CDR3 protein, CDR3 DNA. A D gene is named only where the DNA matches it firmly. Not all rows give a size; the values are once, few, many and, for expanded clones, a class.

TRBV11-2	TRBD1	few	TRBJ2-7	CASRLTGGQSEQYF	TGTGCCAGCAGGTTAACAGGGGGGCAAAGCGAGCAGTACTTC
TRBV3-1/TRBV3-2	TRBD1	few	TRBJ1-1	CASSRDSLMNTEAFF	TGTGCCAGCAGTCGGGACAGTCTTATGAACACTGAAGCTTTCTTT
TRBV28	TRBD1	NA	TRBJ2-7	CASTPSGTGAVYEQYF	TGTGCCAGCACCCCAAGTGGGACAGGGGCGGTGTACGAGCAGTACTTC
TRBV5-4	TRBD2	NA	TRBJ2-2	CASSPGASGRAFGELFF	TGTGCCAGCAGCCCGGGTGCTAGCGGGAGGGCCTTCGGGGAGCTGTTTTTT
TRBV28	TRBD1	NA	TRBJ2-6	CASSRQGYISGANVLTF	TGTGCCAGCTCACGACAGGGTTATATTTCTGGGGCCAACGTCCTGACTTTC
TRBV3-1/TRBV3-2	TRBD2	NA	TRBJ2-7	CASSQGVGEGPYEQYF	TGTGCCAGCAGCCAAGGGGTGGGGGAGGGCCCCTACGAGCAGTACTTC
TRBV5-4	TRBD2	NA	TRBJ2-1	CASNLAERASVYNEQFF	TGTGCCAGCAACCTAGCGGAGAGGGCCTCGGTCTACAATGAGCAGTTCTTC
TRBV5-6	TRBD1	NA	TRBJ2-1	CASSPDRQYEQFF	TGTGCCAGCAGCCCGGACAGGCAATACGAGCAGTTCTTC
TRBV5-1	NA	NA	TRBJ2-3	CASSPGLGGEGDTQYF	TGCGCCAGCAGCCCAGGTCTAGGAGGGGAAGGAGATACGCAGTATTTT
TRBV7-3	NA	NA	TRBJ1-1	CASSPGTPNTEAFF	TGTGCCAGCAGCCCTGGGACACCTAACACTGAAGCTTTCTTT
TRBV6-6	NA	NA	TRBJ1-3	CASRPQGTGNTIYF	TGTGCCAGCAGACCACAGGGAACTGGAAACACCATATATTTT
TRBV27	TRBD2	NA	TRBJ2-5	CASGGLGQETQYF	TGTGCCAGCGGAGGACTAGGACAAGAGACCCAGTACTTC
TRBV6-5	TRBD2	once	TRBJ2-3	CASSYGGRGTDTQYF	TGTGCCAGCAGTTACGGCGGGAGGGGCACAGATACGCAGTATTTT
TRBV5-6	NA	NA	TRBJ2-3	CASSLNRDTQYF	TGTGCCAGCAGCTTGAACAGGGATACGCAGTATTTT
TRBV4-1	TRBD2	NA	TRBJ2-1	CASSPNGGLAAAYNEQFF	TGCGCCAGCAGCCCTAATGGCGGACTAGCTGCCGCCTACAATGAGCAGTTCTTC
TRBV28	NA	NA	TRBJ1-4	CASRRTVEKLFF	TGTGCCAGCAGGCGGACAGTTGAAAAACTGTTTTTT
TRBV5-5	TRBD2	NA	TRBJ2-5	CASSLTGGLGGETQYF	TGTGCCAGCAGCTTGACGGGAGGGCTGGGGGGAGAGACCCAGTACTTC
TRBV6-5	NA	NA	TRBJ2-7	CASSSDRIYEQYF	TGTGCCAGCAGTAGCGACAGAATCTACGAGCAGTACTTC
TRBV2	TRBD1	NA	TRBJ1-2	CASSLDRVDYTF	TGTGCCAGCAGTCTCGACAGGGTAGACTACACCTTC
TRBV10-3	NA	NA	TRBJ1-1	CAITQGFGTEAFF	TGTGCCATCACCCAGGGGTTCGGGACTGAAGCTTTCTTT
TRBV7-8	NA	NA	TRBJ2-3	CASSLSGGHTQYF	TGTGCCAGCAGCTTATCGGGCGGACACACGCAGTATTTT
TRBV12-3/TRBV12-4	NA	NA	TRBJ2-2	CASSPDFIGELFF	TGTGCCAGCAGTCCAGACTTCATCGGGGAGCTGTTTTTT
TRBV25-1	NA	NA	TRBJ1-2	CASSEFQASNYGYTF	TGTGCCAGCAGTGAGTTTCAGGCTTCTAACTATGGCTACACCTTC
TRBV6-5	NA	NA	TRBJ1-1	CASSRQAINTEAFF	TGTGCCAGCAGCCGACAGGCGATCAACACTGAAGCTTTCTTT
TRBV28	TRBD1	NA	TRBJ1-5	CASSFETGTLFAQHF	TGTGCCAGCAGTTTCGAGACAGGGACGCTTTTCGCCCAGCATTTT
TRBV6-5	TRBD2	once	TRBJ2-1	CASRVAGGSNEQFF	TGTGCCAGCAGGGTAGCGGGAGGGAGCAATGAGCAGTTCTTC
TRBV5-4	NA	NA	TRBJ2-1	CASSPGGGGTYEQFF	TGTGCCAGCAGCCCCGGTGGCGGCGGAACGTACGAGCAGTTCTTC
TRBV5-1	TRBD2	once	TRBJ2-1	CASSPLAGGTLDEQFF	TGCGCCAGCAGCCCCCTAGCGGGAGGCACCTTGGATGAGCAGTTCTTC
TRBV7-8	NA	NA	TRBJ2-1	CASSLVGSSLEQFF	TGTGCCAGCAGCTTAGTTGGTAGTTCCCTCGAGCAGTTCTTC
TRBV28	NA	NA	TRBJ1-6	CASSLIANSPLHF	TGTGCCAGCAGTTTAATCGCGAATTCACCCCTCCACTTT
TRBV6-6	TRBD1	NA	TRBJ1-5	CASSYQTGAGQPQHF	TGTGCCAGCAGTTACCAGACAGGGGCCGGGCAGCCCCAGCATTTT
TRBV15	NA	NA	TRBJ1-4	CATSRGLGEKLFF	TGTGCCACCAGCAGAGGGCTAGGAGAAAAACTGTTTTTT
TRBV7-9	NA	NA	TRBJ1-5	CASSSGTNSNQPQHF	TGTGCCAGCAGTTCCGGGACAAATAGCAATCAGCCCCAGCATTTT
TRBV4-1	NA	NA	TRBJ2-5	CASSQDRAIETQYF	TGCGCCAGCAGCCAAGACAGGGCGATCGAGACCCAGTACTTC
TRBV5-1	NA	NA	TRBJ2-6	CASSFLWGTGANVLTF	NA
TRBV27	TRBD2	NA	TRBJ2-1	CASSRREPRGVYNEQFF	TGTGCCAGCAGTCGGCGGGAGCCGAGAGGGGTCTACAATGAGCAGTTCTTC
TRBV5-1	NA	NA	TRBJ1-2	CASREASPVNYGYTF	TGCGCCAGCAGGGAGGCCAGTCCAGTTAACTATGGCTACACCTTC
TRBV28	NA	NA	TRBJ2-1	CASRIVGPYNEQFF	TGTGCCAGCAGGATAGTTGGTCCCTACAATGAGCAGTTCTTC
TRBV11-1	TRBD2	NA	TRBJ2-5	CASSSTSGAPETQYF	TGTGCCAGCAGCTCGACTAGCGGGGCCCCGGAGACCCAGTACTTC
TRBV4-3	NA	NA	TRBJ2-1	CASSPKINQGLSIQFF	TGCGCCAGCAGCCCCAAGATCAATCAGGGACTCAGTATTCAGTTCTTC
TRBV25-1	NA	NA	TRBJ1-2	CASSASGNNYGYTF	TGTGCCAGCAGTGCTTCGGGGAATAACTATGGCTACACCTTC
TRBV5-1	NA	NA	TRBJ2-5	CASSARGETQYF	TGCGCCAGCAGCGCACGGGGGGAGACCCAGTACTTC
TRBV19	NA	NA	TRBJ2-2	CASTPAAGELFF	TGTGCCAGTACACCGGCGGCCGGGGAGCTGTTTTTT
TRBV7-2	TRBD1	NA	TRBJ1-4	CASSSQGAREKLFF	TGTGCCAGCAGCTCGCAGGGGGCGCGCGAAAAACTGTTTTTT
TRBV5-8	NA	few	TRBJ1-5	CASSWDWRQPQHF	TGTGCCAGCAGCTGGGACTGGCGGCAGCCCCAGCATTTT
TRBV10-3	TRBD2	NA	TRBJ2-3	CAISDTNGLAGGPSDTQYF	TGTGCCATCAGTGACACAAACGGACTAGCGGGAGGGCCATCAGATACGCAGTATTTT
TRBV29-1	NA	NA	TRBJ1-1	CSSGKERGEAFF	TGCAGCTCCGGAAAGGAACGGGGTGAAGCTTTCTTT
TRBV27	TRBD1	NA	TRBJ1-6	CASSYRKGQGSPLHF	TGTGCCAGCAGTTACCGAAAAGGACAGGGGTCACCCCTCCACTTT
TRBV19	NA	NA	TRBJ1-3	CASSTEQGVTGNTIYF	TGTGCCAGTAGTACTGAACAGGGAGTGACTGGAAACACCATATATTTT
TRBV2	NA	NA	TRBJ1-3	CASSLQGTGNTIYF	TGTGCCAGCAGTCTACAGGGTACCGGAAACACCATATATTTT
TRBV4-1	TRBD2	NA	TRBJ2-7	CASSQGTSGYEQYF	TGCGCCAGCAGCCAGGGGACTAGCGGCTACGAGCAGTACTTC
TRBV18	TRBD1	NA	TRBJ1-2	CASSPPGQGITPTGYTF	TGTGCCAGCTCACCACCCGGACAGGGTATTACCCCTACTGGCTACACCTTC
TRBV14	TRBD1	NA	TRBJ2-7	CASSQWEGEWTGQPPSYEQYF	TGTGCCAGCAGCCAATGGGAAGGGGAGTGGACGGGACAGCCACCTTCCTACGAGCAGTACTTC
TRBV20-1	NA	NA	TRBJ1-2	CSASPTNYGYTF	TGCAGTGCTAGTCCCACTAACTATGGCTACACCTTC
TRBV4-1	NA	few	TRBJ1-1	CASSQDLVSVNTEAFF	TGCGCCAGCAGCCAAGATTTGGTGTCGGTGAACACTGAAGCTTTCTTT
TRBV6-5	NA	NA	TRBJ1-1	CASSTGTSYLQAFF	TGTGCCAGCAGTACCGGGACTAGCTACCTTCAAGCTTTCTTT
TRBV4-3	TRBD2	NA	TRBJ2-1	CASSPTSGRGNEQFF	TGCGCCAGCAGCCCGACTAGCGGCAGGGGCAATGAGCAGTTCTTC
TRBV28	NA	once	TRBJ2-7	CASSFSSRGAYEQYF	TGTGCCAGCAGTTTTAGTTCACGGGGAGCCTACGAGCAGTACTTC
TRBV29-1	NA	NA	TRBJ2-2	CSVEPSPGHTGELFF	TGCAGCGTTGAACCCAGTCCTGGGCACACCGGGGAGCTGTTTTTT
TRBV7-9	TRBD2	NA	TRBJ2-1	CASSRLAGRSYNEQFF	TGTGCCAGCAGCCGACTAGCGGGGCGCTCCTACAATGAGCAGTTCTTC